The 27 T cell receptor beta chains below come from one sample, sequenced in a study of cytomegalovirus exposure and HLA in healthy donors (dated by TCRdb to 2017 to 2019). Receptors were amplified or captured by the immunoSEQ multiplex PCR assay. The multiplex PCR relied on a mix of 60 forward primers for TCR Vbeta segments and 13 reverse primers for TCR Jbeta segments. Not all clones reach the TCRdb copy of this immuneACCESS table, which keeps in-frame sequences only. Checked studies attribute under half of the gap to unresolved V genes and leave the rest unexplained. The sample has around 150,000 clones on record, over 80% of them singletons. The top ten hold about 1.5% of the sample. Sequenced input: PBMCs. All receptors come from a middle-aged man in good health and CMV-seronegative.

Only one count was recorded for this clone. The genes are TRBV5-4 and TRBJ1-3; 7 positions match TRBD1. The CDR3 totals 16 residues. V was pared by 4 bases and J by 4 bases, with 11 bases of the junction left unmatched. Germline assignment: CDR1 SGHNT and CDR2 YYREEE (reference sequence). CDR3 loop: CASSDHARGKGNTIYF. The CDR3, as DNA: TGTGCCAGCAGCGATCACGCCAGGGGGAAAGGAAACACCATATATTTT.

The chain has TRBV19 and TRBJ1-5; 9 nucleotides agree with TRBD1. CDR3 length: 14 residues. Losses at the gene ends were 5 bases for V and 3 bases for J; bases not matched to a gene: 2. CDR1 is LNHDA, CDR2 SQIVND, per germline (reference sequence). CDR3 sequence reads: CASSGQGFNQPQHF. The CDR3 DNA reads TGTGCCAGTAGTGGACAGGGGTTCAATCAGCCCCAGCATTTT.

The CDR3 bases are TGTGCCAGCAGCTTAGATTCAGGGGGCTTTGTTGAGACCCAGTACTTC. It is translated as CASSLDSGGFVETQYF. The J gene is TRBJ2-5, the V gene TRBV7-6; 8 bases match TRBD1. The length of the CDR3 is 16 residues. Germline V gene data show CDR1 as SGHVS and CDR2 as FNYEAQ. V lost 1 base to trimming and J lost 5 bases; unmatched junction nucleotides: 9.

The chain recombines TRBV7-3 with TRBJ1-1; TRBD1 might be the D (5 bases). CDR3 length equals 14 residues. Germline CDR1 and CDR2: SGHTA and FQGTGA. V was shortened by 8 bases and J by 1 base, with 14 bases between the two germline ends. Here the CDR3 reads CASSSLGENTEAFF. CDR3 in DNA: TGTGCCAGCTCCTCGTTAGGGGAGAACACTGAAGCTTTCTTT.

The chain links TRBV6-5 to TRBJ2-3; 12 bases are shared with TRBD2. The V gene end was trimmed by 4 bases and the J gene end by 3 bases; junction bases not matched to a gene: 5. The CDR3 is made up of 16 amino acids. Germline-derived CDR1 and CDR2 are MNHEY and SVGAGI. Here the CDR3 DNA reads TGTGCCAGCAGTTTACTAGGACTAGCGGGGACAGATACGCAGTATTTT. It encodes CASSLLGLAGTDTQYF.

CDR3 loop: CASSLDASDTGELFF. As DNA, the CDR3 is TGCGCCAGCAGCTTGGATGCTTCAGACACCGGGGAGCTGTTTTTT. V gene TRBV5-1 combines with J gene TRBJ2-2; D unresolved. This CDR3 spans 15 amino acids. V gave up 0 bases and J gave up 3 bases, with 9 bases separating them. The germline gives CDR1 SGHRS, CDR2 YFSETQ.

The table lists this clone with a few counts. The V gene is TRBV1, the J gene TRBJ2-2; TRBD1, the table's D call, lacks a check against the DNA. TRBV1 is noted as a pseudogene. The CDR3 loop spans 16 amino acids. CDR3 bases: TGCACCAGCAGCCAAAACTTCCCCAGGGGCACCGGGGAGCTGTTTTTT. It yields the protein CTSSQNFPRGTGELFF.

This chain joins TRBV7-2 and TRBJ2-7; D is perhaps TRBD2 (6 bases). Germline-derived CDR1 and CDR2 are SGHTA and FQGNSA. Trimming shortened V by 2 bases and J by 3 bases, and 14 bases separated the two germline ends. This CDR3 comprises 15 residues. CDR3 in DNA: TGTGCCAGCAGCTTAATGGCGGGGTCAGGCTACGAGCAGTACTTC. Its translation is CASSLMAGSGYEQYF.

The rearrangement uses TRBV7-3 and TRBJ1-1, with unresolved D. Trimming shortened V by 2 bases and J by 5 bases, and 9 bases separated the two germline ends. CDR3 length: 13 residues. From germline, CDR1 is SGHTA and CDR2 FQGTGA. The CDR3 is CASSLGEKTEAFF. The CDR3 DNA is TGTGCCAGCAGCTTAGGGGAGAAAACTGAAGCTTTCTTT.

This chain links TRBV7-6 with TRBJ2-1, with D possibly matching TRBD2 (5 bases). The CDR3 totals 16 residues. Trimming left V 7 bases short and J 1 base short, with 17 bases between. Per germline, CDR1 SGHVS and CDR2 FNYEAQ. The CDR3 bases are TGTGCCAGCACCAACCAAGGGAGAACTTCCTACAATGAGCAGTTCTTC. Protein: CASTNQGRTSYNEQFF.

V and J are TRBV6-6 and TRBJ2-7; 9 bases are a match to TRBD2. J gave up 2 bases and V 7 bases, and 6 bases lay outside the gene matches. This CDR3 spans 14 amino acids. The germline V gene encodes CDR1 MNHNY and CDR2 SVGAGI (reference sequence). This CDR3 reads CASTYSGSPYEQYF. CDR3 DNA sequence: TGTGCCAGCACTTATAGCGGGAGTCCCTACGAGCAGTACTTC.

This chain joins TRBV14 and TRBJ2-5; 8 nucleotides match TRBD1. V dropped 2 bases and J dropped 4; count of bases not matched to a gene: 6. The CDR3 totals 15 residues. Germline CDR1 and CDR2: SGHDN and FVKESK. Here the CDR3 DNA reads TGTGCCAGCAGCCAATCCCTCCAGGGGGCAGAGACCCAGTACTTC. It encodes CASSQSLQGAETQYF.

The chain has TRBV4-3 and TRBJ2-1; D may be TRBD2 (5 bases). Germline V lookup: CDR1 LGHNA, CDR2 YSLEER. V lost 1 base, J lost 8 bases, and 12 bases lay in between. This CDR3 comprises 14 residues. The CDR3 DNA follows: TGCGCCAGCAGCCAAGTAAGTGGGAGTCATGAGCAGTTCTTC. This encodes CASSQVSGSHEQFF.

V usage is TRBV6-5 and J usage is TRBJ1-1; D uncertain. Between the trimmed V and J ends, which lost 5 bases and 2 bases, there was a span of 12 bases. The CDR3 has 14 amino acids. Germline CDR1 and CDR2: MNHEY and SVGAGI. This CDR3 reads CASSPSAGNTEAFF. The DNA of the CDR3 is TGTGCCAGCAGTCCAAGCGCCGGAAACACTGAAGCTTTCTTT.

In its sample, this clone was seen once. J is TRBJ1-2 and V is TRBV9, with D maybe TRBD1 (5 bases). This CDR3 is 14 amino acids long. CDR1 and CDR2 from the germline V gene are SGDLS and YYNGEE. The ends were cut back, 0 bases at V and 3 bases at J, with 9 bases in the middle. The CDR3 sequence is CASSVAGADYGYTF. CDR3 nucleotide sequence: TGTGCCAGCAGCGTAGCTGGGGCTGACTATGGCTACACCTTC.

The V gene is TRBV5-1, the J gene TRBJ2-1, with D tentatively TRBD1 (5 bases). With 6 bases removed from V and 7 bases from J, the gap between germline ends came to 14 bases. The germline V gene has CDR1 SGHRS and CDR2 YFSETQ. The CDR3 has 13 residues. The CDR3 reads CASNHIRGNEQFF. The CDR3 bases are TGCGCCAGCAACCACATAAGGGGAAATGAGCAGTTCTTC. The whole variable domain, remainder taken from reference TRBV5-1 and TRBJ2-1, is KAGVTQTPRYLIKTRGQQVTLSCSPISGHRSVSWYQQTPGQGLQFLFEYFSETQRNKGNFPGRFSGRQFSNSRSEMNVSTLELGDSALYLCASNHIRGNEQFFGPGTRLTVL.

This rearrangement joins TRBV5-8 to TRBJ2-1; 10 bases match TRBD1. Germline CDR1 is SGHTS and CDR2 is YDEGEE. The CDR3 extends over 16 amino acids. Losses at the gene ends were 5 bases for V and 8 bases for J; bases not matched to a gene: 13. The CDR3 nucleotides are TGTGCCAGCAGTCGAGCGGGACAGGGGTATTTCGATGAGCAGTTCTTC. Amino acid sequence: CASSRAGQGYFDEQFF. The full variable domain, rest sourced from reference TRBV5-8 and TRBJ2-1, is EAGVTQSPTHLIKTRGQQATLRCSPISGHTSVYWYQQALGLGLQFLLWYDEGEERNRGNFPPRFSGRQFPNYSSELNVNALELEDSALYLCASSRAGQGYFDEQFFGPGTRLTVL.

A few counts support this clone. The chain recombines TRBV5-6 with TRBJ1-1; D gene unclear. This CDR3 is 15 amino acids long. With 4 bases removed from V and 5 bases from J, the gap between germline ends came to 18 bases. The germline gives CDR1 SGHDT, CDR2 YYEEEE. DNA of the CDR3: TGTGCCAGCAGCCTTATAACTGGAGGAGGGACTGAAGCTTTCTTT. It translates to CASSLITGGGTEAFF.

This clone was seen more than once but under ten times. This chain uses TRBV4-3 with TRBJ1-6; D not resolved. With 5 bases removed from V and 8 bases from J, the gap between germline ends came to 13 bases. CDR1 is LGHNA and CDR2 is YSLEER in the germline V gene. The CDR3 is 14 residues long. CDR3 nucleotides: TGCGCCAGCAGCTATAAGAGCTCGGATTCACCCCTCCACTTT. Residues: CASSYKSSDSPLHF.

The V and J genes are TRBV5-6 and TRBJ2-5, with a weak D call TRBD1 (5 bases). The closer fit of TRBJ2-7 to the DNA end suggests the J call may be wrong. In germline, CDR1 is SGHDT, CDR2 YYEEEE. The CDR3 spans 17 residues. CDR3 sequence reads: CASSFATQGGFSYEQYF. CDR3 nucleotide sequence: TGTGCCAGCAGCTTCGCGACTCAGGGTGGATTCTCCTACGAGCAGTACTTC.

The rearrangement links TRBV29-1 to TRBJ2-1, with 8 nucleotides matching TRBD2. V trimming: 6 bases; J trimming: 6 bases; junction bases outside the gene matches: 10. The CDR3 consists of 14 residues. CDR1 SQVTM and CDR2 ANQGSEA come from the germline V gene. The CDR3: CSVGVAGSGNEQFF. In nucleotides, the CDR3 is TGCAGCGTGGGGGTAGCGGGATCTGGCAATGAGCAGTTCTTC.

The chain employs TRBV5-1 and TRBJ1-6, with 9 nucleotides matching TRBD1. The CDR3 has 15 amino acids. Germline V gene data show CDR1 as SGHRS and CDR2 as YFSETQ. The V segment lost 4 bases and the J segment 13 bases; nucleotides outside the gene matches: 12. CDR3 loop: CASSRGDREFSPLHF. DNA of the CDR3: TGCGCCAGCAGCCGGGGGGACAGGGAATTTAGTCCCCTCCACTTT.

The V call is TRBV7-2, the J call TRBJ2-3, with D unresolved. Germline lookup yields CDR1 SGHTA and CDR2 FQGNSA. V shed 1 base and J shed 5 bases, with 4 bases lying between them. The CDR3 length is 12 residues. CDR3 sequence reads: CASSLVRDTQYF. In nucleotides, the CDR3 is TGTGCCAGCAGCTTAGTGAGAGATACGCAGTATTTT. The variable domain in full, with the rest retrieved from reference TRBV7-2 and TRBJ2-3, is GAGVSQSPSNKVTEKGKDVELRCDPISGHTALYWYRQSLGQGLEFLIYFQGNSAPDKSGLPSDRFSAERTGGSVSTLTIQRTQQEDSAVYLCASSLVRDTQYFGPGTRLTVL.

The CDR3 DNA sequence: TGTGCCAGCAGCTCGACAGAATACGAGCAGTACTTC. As protein: CASSSTEYEQYF. This sequence joins TRBV7-8 and TRBJ2-7, with D possibly being TRBD1 (5 bases). The CDR3 consists of 12 residues. With 4 bases removed from V and 4 bases from J, the gap between germline ends came to 8 bases. CDR1 and CDR2 (germline): SGHVS, FQNEAQ.

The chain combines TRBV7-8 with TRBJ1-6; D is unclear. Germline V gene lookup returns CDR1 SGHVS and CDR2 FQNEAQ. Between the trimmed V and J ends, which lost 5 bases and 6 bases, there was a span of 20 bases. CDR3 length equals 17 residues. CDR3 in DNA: TGTGCCAGCAGCCCTCGGACGGACTCTGTACTTAATTCACCCCTCCACTTT. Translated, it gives CASSPRTDSVLNSPLHF. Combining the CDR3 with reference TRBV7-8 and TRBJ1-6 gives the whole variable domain GAGVSQSPRYKVAKRGQDVALRCDPISGHVSLFWYQQALGQGPEFLTYFQNEAQLDKSGLPSDRFFAERPEGSVSTLKIQRTQQEDSAVYLCASSPRTDSVLNSPLHFGNGTRLTVT.

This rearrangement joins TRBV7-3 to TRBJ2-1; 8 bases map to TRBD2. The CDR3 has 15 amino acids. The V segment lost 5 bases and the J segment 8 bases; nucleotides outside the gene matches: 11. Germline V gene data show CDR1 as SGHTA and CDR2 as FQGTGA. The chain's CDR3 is CASSPLAGSLDEQFF. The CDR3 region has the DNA TGTGCCAGCAGCCCGTTAGCGGGGAGTCTCGATGAGCAGTTCTTC.

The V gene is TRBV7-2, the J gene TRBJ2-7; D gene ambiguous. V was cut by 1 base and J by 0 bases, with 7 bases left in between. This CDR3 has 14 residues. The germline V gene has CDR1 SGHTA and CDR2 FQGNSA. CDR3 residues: CASSLVANSYEQYF. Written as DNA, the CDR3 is TGTGCCAGCAGCTTAGTGGCCAACTCCTACGAGCAGTACTTC.